This T cell receptor (beta chain) appears in the sequencing data of a study of control samples from healthy donors and cancer patients. The table came from immunoSEQ multiplex PCR; TCRdb's copy has only in-frame clones and leaves some out. The data hold 130,000 or so clones, with 88% observed a single time. The CDR3 runs 16 residues. This sequence was found in a man in his fifties or sixties in good health. This chain joins TRBV21-1 and TRBJ2-7; the table's TRBD1 call for D was not verified on the DNA. TRBV21-1 is labeled a pseudogene. Sequencing was carried out using blood. This chain's CDR3 is CASPLPPGHGIDEQYF. DNA of the CDR3: TGTGCCAGCCCTCTCCCCCCTGGGCACGGAATCGACGAGCAGTACTTC.